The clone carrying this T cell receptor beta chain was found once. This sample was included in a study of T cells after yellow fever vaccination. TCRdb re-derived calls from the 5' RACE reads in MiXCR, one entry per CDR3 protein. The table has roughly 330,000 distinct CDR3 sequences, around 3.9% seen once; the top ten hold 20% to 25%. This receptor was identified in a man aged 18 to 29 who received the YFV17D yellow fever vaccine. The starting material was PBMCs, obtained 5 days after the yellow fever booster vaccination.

This CDR3 reads CASSRAPSSGANVLTF. CDR3 in DNA: TGTGCCAGCAGCCGAGCTCCCAGCTCTGGGGCCAACGTCCTGACTTTC. This chain uses TRBV7-2 with TRBJ2-6; no definite D call. The germline V and J ends were trimmed by 5 bases and 0 bases, with 11 bases remaining between them. The CDR3 length is 16 residues. The germline V gene has CDR1 SGHTA and CDR2 FQGNSA.